The 14 T cell receptor beta chains below come from one sample, sequenced in a study of blood T cell repertoires in COVID-19. The assay was immunoSEQ multiplex PCR, and TCRdb's table has in-frame clones only and misses some. The sample holds around 250,000 clones, roughly 85% seen once. Sequenced input: peripheral blood. The source of these receptors is a middle-aged man with active or convalescent COVID-19.

The V and J genes are TRBV6-5 and TRBJ1-5, with D possibly matching TRBD1 (6 bases). Germline values: CDR1 MNHEY, CDR2 SVGAGI. Trimming cost V 6 bases and J 7 bases, with 13 bases left between them. This CDR3 is 13 amino acids long. The DNA for the CDR3 is TGTGCCAGCAGGAGAATCCAGGGGCAGCCCCAGCATTTT. The encoded protein is CASRRIQGQPQHF.

The chain has TRBV7-2 and TRBJ2-3; no reliable D call. V was trimmed by 4 bases and J by 2 bases, leaving 10 bases between them. In germline, CDR1 is SGHTA, CDR2 FQGNSA. This CDR3 has 14 amino acids. CDR3: CASSSMALTDTQYF. The DNA for the CDR3 is TGTGCCAGCAGCTCGATGGCCCTCACAGATACGCAGTATTTT.

The chain uses TRBV7-3 and TRBJ2-3, with 7 bases matching TRBD1. The CDR3 runs 16 residues. The trim removed 2 bases at V and 0 bases at J, leaving 5 bases unmatched. Germline V gives CDR1 SGHTA, CDR2 FQGTGA. CDR3 sequence (DNA): TGTGCCAGCAGCTTAGGACAGGACCCTAGCACAGATACGCAGTATTTT. The encoded protein is CASSLGQDPSTDTQYF.

The chain couples TRBV6-5 to TRBJ2-1; 7 nucleotides match TRBD2. V dropped 0 bases and J dropped 6; count of bases not matched to a gene: 8. The length of the CDR3 is 16 residues. Germline-derived CDR1 and CDR2 are MNHEY and SVGAGI. CDR3 DNA: TGTGCCAGCAGTTACTCGCTGACTAGCAGTGTCAATGAGCAGTTCTTC. Protein product: CASSYSLTSSVNEQFF.

This clone was observed a few times. The chain has TRBV13 and TRBJ2-7; D might be TRBD1 (5 bases). This CDR3 has 14 amino acids. Trimming took 5 bases from V and 5 from J, leaving 16 bases between them. Germline CDR1 is PRHDT and CDR2 is FYEKMQ (reference sequence). In DNA form, the CDR3 reads TGTGCCAGCAGCCCCTACCAGGGCCACCACGAGCAGTACTTC. Residues: CASSPYQGHHEQYF. Variable domain in full (rest from reference TRBV13 and TRBJ2-7): AAGVIQSPRHLIKEKRETATLKCYPIPRHDTVYWYQQGPGQDPQFLISFYEKMQSDKGSIPDRFSAQQFSDYHSELNMSSLELGDSALYFCASSPYQGHHEQYFGPGTRLTVT.

This sequence joins TRBV6-5 and TRBJ2-7; D uncertain. V was shortened by 0 bases and J by 0 bases, with 9 bases between the two germline ends. Germline V lookup: CDR1 MNHEY, CDR2 SVGAGI. The CDR3 runs 15 residues. CDR3 DNA sequence: TGTGCCAGCAGTTACTCGAGTTTCGGCTCCTACGAGCAGTACTTC. Protein sequence: CASSYSSFGSYEQYF.

The chain employs TRBV5-1 and TRBJ2-7, with 8 positions matching TRBD1. Germline V gene data show CDR1 as SGHRS and CDR2 as YFSETQ. Trimming removed 0 bases from V and 6 bases from J; junction bases left unmatched: 2. The CDR3 runs to 13 residues. The CDR3 loop reads CASSLADRGEQYF. The CDR3 DNA is TGCGCCAGCAGCTTGGCCGACAGGGGCGAGCAGTACTTC.

The V and J genes are TRBV6-2 or TRBV6-3 and TRBJ1-4, with a possible D match to TRBD1 (5 bases). Trimming stripped 6 bases from V and 8 bases from J, with 19 bases between. Germline values: CDR1 MNHEY, CDR2 SVGEGT. This CDR3 comprises 15 residues. This chain's CDR3 is CASSATSPGGEKLFF. The CDR3, as DNA: TGTGCCAGCAGCGCCACCTCTCCGGGGGGGGAAAAACTGTTTTTT.

The CDR3 DNA sequence: TGTGCCAGCAGCCCCGGGACAAGAGCTAACTATGGCTACACCTTC. Its translation is CASSPGTRANYGYTF. The chain combines TRBV7-9 with TRBJ1-2, with TRBD1 as a possible D gene (6 bases). V lost 5 bases to trimming and J lost 0 bases, with 13 bases between them. Per germline, CDR1 SEHNR and CDR2 FQNEAQ (reference sequence). The CDR3 runs to 15 residues.

This chain links TRBV2 with TRBJ2-6; D is unresolved. Trimming pared 11 bases from V and 1 base from J, leaving 9 bases between. Looked up from germline, CDR1 is SNHLY and CDR2 is FYNNEI. The CDR3 is made up of 13 amino acids. The CDR3 nucleotides are TGTGCCCGCCGGTCATCTGGGGCCAACGTCCTGACTTTC. Its protein product is CARRSSGANVLTF.

This clone was counted a single time. Other DNA sequences in this sample translate to the same CDR3. V is TRBV6-2 or TRBV6-3 and J is TRBJ2-1; tentative D call: TRBD2 (5 bases). Looked up from germline, CDR1 is MNHEY and CDR2 is SVGEGT. The CDR3 runs to 15 residues. V was cut by 2 bases and J by 0 bases, with 8 bases left in between. The CDR3 DNA follows: TGTGCCAGCAGTTACGGGAGTCTCTCCTACAATGAGCAGTTCTTC. Translated, it gives CASSYGSLSYNEQFF.

This chain connects TRBV10-3 to TRBJ2-7, with D maybe TRBD1 (6 bases). Between the trimmed V and J ends, which lost 4 bases and 5 bases, there was a span of 12 bases. The CDR3 runs to 13 residues. CDR1 is ENHRY, CDR2 SYGVKD, per germline. CDR3 coding DNA: TGTGCCATCAGTGGTCCACAGGGCGACGAGCAGTACTTC. Amino acids: CAISGPQGDEQYF.

This clone came up a few times. The V call is TRBV24-1, the J call TRBJ1-5; 7 positions agree with TRBD1. J gave up 3 bases and V 4 bases, and 5 bases lay outside the gene matches. The CDR3 spans 15 residues. Germline CDR1 and CDR2: KGHDR and SFDVKD. The CDR3 loop reads CATSDPTGDNQPQHF. CDR3 DNA sequence: TGTGCCACCAGTGACCCAACAGGGGACAATCAGCCCCAGCATTTT.

The rearrangement joins TRBV6-6 to TRBJ2-7; 7 bases map to TRBD2. Germline CDR1 is MNHNY and CDR2 is SVGAGI (reference sequence). This CDR3 comprises 14 residues. Trimming cost V 10 bases and J 6 bases; bases outside gene matches: 15. The CDR3 is CATRSGEGGVEQYF. The CDR3 bases are TGTGCCACCAGGTCGGGGGAGGGAGGGGTCGAGCAGTACTTC.